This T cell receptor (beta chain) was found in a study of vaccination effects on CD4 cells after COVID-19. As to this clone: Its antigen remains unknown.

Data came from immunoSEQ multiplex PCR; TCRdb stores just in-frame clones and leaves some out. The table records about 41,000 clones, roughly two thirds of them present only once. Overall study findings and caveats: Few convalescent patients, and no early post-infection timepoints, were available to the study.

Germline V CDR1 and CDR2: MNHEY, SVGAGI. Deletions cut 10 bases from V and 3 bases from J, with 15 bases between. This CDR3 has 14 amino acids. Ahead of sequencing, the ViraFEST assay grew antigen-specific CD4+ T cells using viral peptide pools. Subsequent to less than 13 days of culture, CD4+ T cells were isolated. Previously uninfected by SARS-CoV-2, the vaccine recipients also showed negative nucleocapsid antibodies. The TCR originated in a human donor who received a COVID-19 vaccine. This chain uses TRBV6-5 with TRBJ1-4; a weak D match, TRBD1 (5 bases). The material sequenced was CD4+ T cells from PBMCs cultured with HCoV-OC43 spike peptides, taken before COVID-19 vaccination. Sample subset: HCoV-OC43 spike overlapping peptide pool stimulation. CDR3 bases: TGTGCCACCCGAGGCTGGGGGTCTAATGAAAAACTGTTTTTT. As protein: CATRGWGSNEKLFF.